These T cell receptor beta chains were read from a single sample in a study of shared clonotypes between healthy human individuals. Sequencing was performed with immunoSEQ multiplex PCR; in TCRdb, only in-frame clones are kept and a portion is missing. This table has 1.5 million to 2.5 million clones, less than 95% appearing once. Sequences were obtained from naive CD8+ T cells sorted from blood. The receptor source for this set is a man between 18 and 29 years old in good health. Both conserved end residues are part of each CDR3. The D gene is left open where the match is weak. Where a row states a size, it is once, few, many or the class of an expanded clone; other rows omit it.

clone size	J gene	D gene	V gene	CDR3 DNA	CDR3 protein
NA	TRBJ2-1	NA	TRBV10-1	TGCGCCAGCAGTGAGTCGGGCGATGATGAGCAGTTCTTC	CASSESGDDEQFF
NA	TRBJ2-3	NA	TRBV28	TGTGCCAGCAGTTTTGACAGGTCCACGGATACGCAGTATTTT	CASSFDRSTDTQYF
NA	TRBJ1-1	TRBD1	TRBV10-1	TGCGCCAGCTCCCCCACGGACAGGGGAGACACTGAAGCTTTCTTT	CASSPTDRGDTEAFF
NA	TRBJ2-7	NA	TRBV19	TGTGCCAGTAGTATAGAGGATCTCTACGAGCAGTACTTC	CASSIEDLYEQYF
NA	TRBJ2-7	TRBD2	TRBV7-9	TGTGCCAGCAGCTCCCGGGACTACCCCTACGAGCAGTACTTC	CASSSRDYPYEQYF
NA	TRBJ2-7	NA	TRBV27	TGTGCCAGCAGTTTGGACGGGAGCTCCTACGAGCAGTACTTC	CASSLDGSSYEQYF
NA	TRBJ1-3	NA	TRBV7-9	TGTGCCAGCAGCTCACCGGGGGCCAGACCTGGAAACACCATATATTTT	CASSSPGARPGNTIYF
NA	TRBJ2-7	NA	TRBV29-1	TGCAGCGTTTCTAGCCCAATTACCGGCGAGCAGTACTTC	CSVSSPITGEQYF
NA	TRBJ2-3	TRBD1	TRBV4-1	TGCGCCAGCAGCCAAGATAGGGGACAGGGGCTTACAGATACGCAGTATTTT	CASSQDRGQGLTDTQYF
once	TRBJ2-1	TRBD1	TRBV10-3	TGTGCCATCAGTGATCCAGGGGGCATGAAGTCTAATGAGCAGTTCTTC	CAISDPGGMKSNEQFF